This T cell receptor (beta chain) was found in a study of cytomegalovirus exposure and HLA in healthy donors. The overall study: As released early, the data held 75 million to 90 million unique TCRs from HLA-typed donors.

Trimming left V 0 bases short and J 8 bases short, with 23 bases between. CDR3 length equals 17 residues. Germline values: CDR1 SGHKS, CDR2 YYEKEE (reference sequence). As for this clone: Its matching antigen is unknown.

Study-wide points: According to an earlier analysis, most TCR beta V segments yielded productive rearrangements about 87% or about 30% of the time. Sequence variants that were highly shared formed a cluster that was likely a sequencing artifact. Excluded: some indistinguishable V segments such as TRBV6-2 and TRBV6-3.

13 Jbeta primers and 60 Vbeta primers were used for the PCR. The data were produced by immunoSEQ multiplex PCR, yet TCRdb's version contains in-frame clones alone and is incomplete. The table includes tens of thousands of clones, around 70% detected once. Sequenced sample: PBMCs. The V call is TRBV5-5, the J call TRBJ1-2; D not resolved. The origin of this receptor is a woman in her twenties or thirties in good health and CMV-seronegative. CDR3 loop: CASSLATGGLLYGGYTF. The DNA for the CDR3 is TGTGCCAGCAGCTTGGCGACCGGAGGCCTTCTCTATGGGGGCTACACCTTC. Filled out from reference TRBV5-5 and TRBJ1-2, the complete variable domain reads DAGVTQSPTHLIKTRGQQVTLRCSPISGHKSVSWYQQVLGQGPQFIFQYYEKEERGRGNFPDRFSARQFPNYSSELNVNALLLGDSALYLCASSLATGGLLYGGYTFGSGTRLTVV.